Shown below are 5 T cell receptor beta chains from a single sample sequenced in a study of control samples from healthy donors and cancer patients. Measured with immunoSEQ multiplex PCR; TCRdb has only the in-frame clones, and not every one. The table records some 22,000 clones, around 85% of them present only once. The sample consisted of PBMCs. Receptors were obtained from a man in his sixties with head and neck cancer.

This chain connects TRBV12-3 or TRBV12-4 to TRBJ1-1; D is possibly TRBD1 (5 bases). This CDR3 is 10 amino acids long. V shed 10 bases and J shed 11 bases, with 14 bases lying between them. CDR3 sequence: CATTRGEAFF. DNA of the CDR3: TGTGCCACCACCCGGGGGGAGGCTTTCTTT.

The chain couples TRBV18 to TRBJ1-2; possibly TRBD1 for D (5 bases). The V gene lost 3 bases and the J gene lost 6 bases, with 23 bases spanning the gap. The CDR3 runs to 17 residues. CDR1 is KGHSH and CDR2 is LQKENI in the germline V gene. Written as DNA, the CDR3 is TGTGCCAGCTCACCGGGAAGTGTTCGGGGCGCATACCATGGCTACACCTTC. As protein: CASSPGSVRGAYHGYTF. The variable domain in full, with the rest retrieved from reference TRBV18 and TRBJ1-2, is NAGVMQNPRHLVRRRGQEARLRCSPMKGHSHVYWYRQLPEEGLKFMVYLQKENIIDESGMPKERFSAEFPKEGPSILRIQQVVRGDSAAYFCASSPGSVRGAYHGYTFGSGTRLTVV.

The V gene is TRBV27, the J gene TRBJ2-7; TRBD1 matches 10 bases. The CDR3 extends over 13 amino acids. The V gene's germline CDR1 is MNHEY and CDR2 SMNVEV (reference sequence). J lost 2 bases, V lost 6 bases, and 1 base had no gene match. The CDR3, as DNA: TGTGCCAGCAGGGGACAGGGGACCTACGAGCAGTACTTC. This sequence encodes CASRGQGTYEQYF.

The V gene is TRBV6-5, the J gene TRBJ2-2; TRBD1 matches 9 bases. Per the germline V gene, CDR1 is MNHEY and CDR2 is SVGAGI. The CDR3 covers 15 residues. V shed 4 bases, J shed 4 bases, and the junction held 4 bases outside the gene matches. The CDR3 region is CASSSRTGVTGELFF. DNA for the CDR3: TGTGCCAGCAGTTCCCGGACAGGGGTCACCGGGGAGCTGTTTTTT.

This clone was detected only a few times. The V call is TRBV6-5, the J call TRBJ1-1, with 8 nucleotides matching TRBD1. V shed 7 bases, J shed 1 base, and the junction held 5 bases outside the gene matches. CDR3 size: 14 residues. From germline, CDR1 is MNHEY and CDR2 SVGAGI. The CDR3 loop is CASTLGQGNTEAFF. CDR3 in DNA: TGTGCCAGCACCCTAGGACAGGGGAACACTGAAGCTTTCTTT.